The rows below give T cell receptor beta chains drawn from one sample of a study of T cell responses to AZD1222 COVID-19 vaccine. Here immunoSEQ multiplex PCR was the method, and the copy in TCRdb shows in-frame clones only, minus some. The sample has 87,000 or so clones; 90% are singletons. This specimen consisted of peripheral blood, obtained on day 0 of AZD1222 vaccination. The receptors derive from an adult in good health. The CDR3 runs from the conserved cysteine through the conserved F or W. A D gene is named only where the DNA matches it firmly. Clone size appears in some rows only: once, few, many, or a class for an expanded clone.

j_call	d_call	v_call	clone_size	cdr3_nt	cdr3_aa
TRBJ2-7	NA	TRBV25-1	NA	TGTGCCAGCAGTGAAGTAAAGGCAGGGAACGAGCAGTACTTC	CASSEVKAGNEQYF
TRBJ1-4	NA	TRBV18	NA	TGTGCCAGCTCACCTCAGAACAGGGAAAAACTGTTTTTT	CASSPQNREKLFF
TRBJ2-7	NA	TRBV27	NA	TGTGCCAGCAGTCCAAGAGGGGGGCGGTTAACCTACGAGCAGTACTTC	CASSPRGGRLTYEQYF
TRBJ1-1	TRBD1	TRBV19	NA	TGTGCCAGTAGTATCCTGACAGGGAGGAACACTGAAGCTTTCTTT	CASSILTGRNTEAFF
TRBJ1-6	NA	TRBV5-8	NA	TGTGCCAGCAGCTTAGGACAAGTGGGTTCACCCCTCCACTTT	CASSLGQVGSPLHF
TRBJ1-1	NA	TRBV5-4	once	TGTGCCAGCAGCTTGGCAGAAATGAACACTGAAGCTTTCTTT	CASSLAEMNTEAFF
TRBJ2-2	TRBD2	TRBV11-3	NA	TGTGCCAGCAGCTTAGGGGGAGGGAGGAACACCGGGGAGCTGTTTTTT	CASSLGGGRNTGELFF
TRBJ2-1	TRBD2	TRBV4-1	NA	TGCGCCAGCAGCCAGCAGCGGGGGGCTAATGAGCAGTTCTTC	CASSQQRGANEQFF
TRBJ2-1	NA	TRBV27	NA	TGTGCCAGCAGTTCCCCTAGCGCCTTTGAGCAGTTCTTC	CASSSPSAFEQFF
TRBJ2-7	NA	TRBV10-2	NA	TGCGCCAGCAGGGGGCAGGGGCTTTACGAGCAGTACTTC	CASRGQGLYEQYF
TRBJ2-1	TRBD2	TRBV4-1	NA	TGCGCCAGCAGCCAAGTGGGTGGGACTAGCGCTTACAATGAGCAGTTCTTC	CASSQVGGTSAYNEQFF
TRBJ1-3	NA	TRBV19	NA	TGTGCCAGTACCGTACCGGTATTAGGTGGAAACACCATATATTTT	CASTVPVLGGNTIYF
TRBJ1-4	NA	TRBV19	NA	TGTGCCAGTAGCGGGGGGGGCCGTGTGAATGAAAAACTGTTTTTT	CASSGGGRVNEKLFF
TRBJ1-2	NA	TRBV28	NA	TGTGCCAGCAGTTTATCGGCGGGGTTAGACTATGGCTACACCTTC	CASSLSAGLDYGYTF
TRBJ2-7	TRBD2	TRBV7-8	NA	TGTGCCAGCAGCTCCGGACTAGCGTTATCCTACGAGCAGTACTTC	CASSSGLALSYEQYF
TRBJ2-7	NA	TRBV7-2	large	TGTGCCAGCAGCCTAACTCGGACTCATACCCCCTACGAGCAGTACTTC	CASSLTRTHTPYEQYF
TRBJ1-6	NA	TRBV4-1	NA	TGCGCCAGCAGCCAACCCCTGTTGCAGGATTCACCCCTCCACTTT	CASSQPLLQDSPLHF
TRBJ2-1	NA	TRBV7-2	once	TGTGCCAGCAGCTTAGAAGGGGAATTCTACAATGAGCAGTTCTTC	CASSLEGEFYNEQFF
TRBJ2-1	NA	TRBV11-3	once	TGTGCCAGCAGCCAGAGCGGGCGAAGCTCCTACAATGAGCAGTTCTTC	CASSQSGRSSYNEQFF
TRBJ1-6	NA	TRBV27	NA	TGTGCCAGCAGTTTATTAGGGAGCTCCTATAATTCACCCCTCCACTTT	CASSLLGSSYNSPLHF
TRBJ1-6	NA	TRBV2	NA	TGTGCCAGCAGTGACTGGCAGGGAGCTTCACCCCTCCACTTT	CASSDWQGASPLHF
TRBJ2-5	NA	TRBV5-1	NA	TGCGCCAGCAGCCCGGGGACAACCGACCAAGAGACCCAGTACTTC	CASSPGTTDQETQYF
TRBJ1-4	TRBD1	TRBV6-5	NA	TGTGCCAGCAGTTACTCAGCCGGGACAGGGGAAAAACTGTTTTTT	CASSYSAGTGEKLFF
TRBJ2-2	TRBD1	TRBV24-1	NA	TGTGCCACCAGAATGGGACAGGGCCCCGGGGAGCTGTTTTTT	CATRMGQGPGELFF
TRBJ2-2	TRBD2	TRBV6-2/TRBV6-3	NA	TGTGCCAGCAGTGGTCCACTAGCGGGGGTCCCATACACCGGGGAGCTGTTTTTT	CASSGPLAGVPYTGELFF
TRBJ1-6	NA	TRBV5-1	few	TGCGCCAGCAGCTCGGAACAGAATTCACCCCTCCACTTT	CASSSEQNSPLHF
TRBJ2-3	TRBD2	TRBV6-1	NA	TGTGCCAGCAGTGAGGGGAGCGGGGGTGATACGCAGTATTTT	CASSEGSGGDTQYF
TRBJ1-5	TRBD1	TRBV3-1/TRBV3-2	NA	TGTGCCAGCACATTACGACCGGGACAGAACAATCAGCCCCAGCATTTT	CASTLRPGQNNQPQHF
TRBJ1-4	TRBD1	TRBV30	NA	TGTGCCTGGACGACGGCGGGGACAGACCGACAAAAACTGTTTTTT	CAWTTAGTDRQKLFF
TRBJ1-1	NA	TRBV14	NA	TGTGCCAGCAGCCAAGTTCTGGCGGGGAGCACTGAAGCTTTCTTT	CASSQVLAGSTEAFF
TRBJ1-1	NA	TRBV3-1/TRBV3-2	once	TGTGCCAGCAGCCAAGAGAACACTGAAGCTTTCTTT	CASSQENTEAFF
TRBJ1-1	NA	TRBV19	NA	TGTGCCAGTAGCGTACGGCCCACGGGGAGCAGCGACACTGAAGCTTTCTTT	CASSVRPTGSSDTEAFF
TRBJ1-2	TRBD1	TRBV3-1/TRBV3-2	NA	TGTGCCAGCAGCCCGGGACAGGGGGCTGCTGGCTACACCTTC	CASSPGQGAAGYTF
TRBJ2-1	TRBD2	TRBV6-6	NA	TGTGCCAGCAGCCTGAGCGGGGGGAACCACAATGAGCAGTTCTTC	CASSLSGGNHNEQFF
TRBJ1-2	NA	TRBV7-3	NA	TGTGCCAGCAGCCCCGATTCGGTGGGCTGGGGCTACACCTTC	CASSPDSVGWGYTF
TRBJ2-7	NA	TRBV6-2/TRBV6-3	NA	TGTGCCAGCAGTTACGCCTTGGGGGCCTACTTC	CASSYALGAYF
TRBJ1-6	TRBD1	TRBV6-5	NA	TGTGCCAGCAGTAGCAGGGGGCCCGATAATTCACCCCTCCACTTT	CASSSRGPDNSPLHF
TRBJ1-1	NA	TRBV6-5	NA	TGTGCCAGCAGTTGGTCCACTCAGGGGCCCAACACTGAAGCTTTCTTT	CASSWSTQGPNTEAFF
TRBJ2-1	NA	TRBV10-3	NA	TGTGCCATCAGTGAGTCTACAGGGAATGAGCAGTTCTTC	CAISESTGNEQFF
TRBJ1-2	TRBD1	TRBV3-1/TRBV3-2	NA	TGTGCCAGCAGCCAAGACGTTCCCAGGGGGCATGATGGCTACACCTTC	CASSQDVPRGHDGYTF
TRBJ1-5	NA	TRBV2	NA	TGTGCCAGCAGAGCGGGGTTTAATCAGCCCCAGCATTTT	CASRAGFNQPQHF
TRBJ2-5	NA	TRBV19	NA	TGTGCCAGTGGCCGGGGAAGGCAGTTGAAAGAGACCCAGTACTTC	CASGRGRQLKETQYF
TRBJ1-2	NA	TRBV6-5	NA	TGTGCCAGCAGTTACTCGCCGGTGACAATGAGCTATGGCTACACCTTC	CASSYSPVTMSYGYTF
TRBJ2-3	TRBD1	TRBV10-3	NA	TGTGCCACCAGACCGGGACAGTACACAGATACGCAGTATTTT	CATRPGQYTDTQYF
TRBJ2-7	TRBD1	TRBV5-5	NA	TGTGCCAGCAGCCTCCCGGGACAGGGTAAAGGAGGAATCTCCTACGAGCAGTACTTC	CASSLPGQGKGGISYEQYF
TRBJ2-7	NA	TRBV7-9	NA	TGTGCCAGCAGCTTTCGAGAGACCTCCTACGAGCAGTACTTC	CASSFRETSYEQYF
TRBJ1-6	TRBD1	TRBV6-5	NA	TGTGCCAGCAGATCGGACAGGGTGTCTTCACCCCTCCACTTT	CASRSDRVSSPLHF
TRBJ1-3	NA	TRBV25-1	NA	TGTGCCAGCAGGGGCGACGGAAACACCATATATTTT	CASRGDGNTIYF
TRBJ1-2	TRBD1	TRBV19	once	TGTGCCAGTAGCCCGGACAGGGGGTATTATGGCTACACCTTC	CASSPDRGYYGYTF
TRBJ1-1	NA	TRBV7-8	NA	TGTGCCAGCAGCGCCAGGACGGGACTAAGGAACACTGAAGCTTTCTTT	CASSARTGLRNTEAFF
TRBJ2-1	NA	TRBV7-2	NA	TGTGCCAGCAGCTTACGGGACGGAACTTACAATGAGCAGTTCTTC	CASSLRDGTYNEQFF
TRBJ1-6	TRBD1	TRBV7-9	NA	TGTGCCAGCAGCTTAGGACAGGGGGACTATAATTCACCCCTCCACTTT	CASSLGQGDYNSPLHF
TRBJ1-4	TRBD1	TRBV7-9	many	TGTGCCAGCAGAGGACAGGGGGGCGGAAAACTGTTTTTT	CASRGQGGGKLFF